These T cell receptor beta chains were read from a single sample in a study of blood T cell repertoires in COVID-19. Sequencing was performed with immunoSEQ multiplex PCR; in TCRdb, only in-frame clones are kept and a portion is missing. The sample contains approximately 260,000 clones, roughly 83% of which appear only once. The source material was peripheral blood. These receptors were collected from a man aged 60 to 69 who had recovered from COVID-19. CDR3s leave out the opening cysteine and the closing phenylalanine or tryptophan. Each record gives: CDR3 length, V gene, J gene, CDR3 protein.

12	TRBV29-1	TRBJ2-1	SAHLAGGGNEQF
12	TRBV15	TRBJ2-7	ATSRGTAKAEQY
11	TRBV11-2	TRBJ2-6	AIGGAGANVLT
11	TRBV27	TRBJ1-6	ASSTGYNSPLH
11	TRBV25-1	TRBJ2-5	ASSPDGGETQY
12	TRBV6-5	TRBJ1-6	ASKGEQGNSPLH
15	TRBV28	TRBJ1-3	ASSFSPPGQGRNTIY
12	TRBV5-1	TRBJ1-6	ASSSGIYNSPLH
14	TRBV11-3	TRBJ2-3	ASSPTRGGVTDTQY
14	TRBV27	TRBJ2-3	ASSLAGPRGPDTQY
13	TRBV3-1/TRBV3-2	TRBJ2-5	ASSPAPDSGKTQY
13	TRBV5-1	TRBJ2-7	ASSLEAGIGYEQY
13	TRBV6-5	TRBJ1-6	ASSSAGTGNSPLH
13	TRBV3-1/TRBV3-2	TRBJ2-3	ASSQIQGTTDTQY
13	TRBV2	TRBJ2-7	ASSDATSGSYEQY
14	TRBV28	TRBJ1-6	ASSSQRGSDNSPLH
12	TRBV19	TRBJ1-2	ASSISPDNYGYT
12	TRBV3-1/TRBV3-2	TRBJ2-5	ASSHSRQQETQY
13	TRBV18	TRBJ2-1	ASSPGTSGRRSQF
12	TRBV5-1	TRBJ1-4	ASSQDRWNEKLF
11	TRBV7-9	TRBJ1-2	ASQLSEQYGYT
11	TRBV29-1	TRBJ2-3	SVEEPGPDTQY
14	TRBV6-5	TRBJ1-3	ASSYSGIYSGNTIY
12	TRBV5-1	TRBJ1-1	ASSYPRQNTEAF
17	TRBV2	TRBJ2-6	ASSPSLQGGFSGANVLT
12	TRBV11-2	TRBJ1-4	ASSLGGVGEKLF
11	TRBV5-1	TRBJ2-3	ASSKGYTDTQY
13	TRBV27	TRBJ2-1	ASSRRRGADNEQF
12	TRBV11-1	TRBJ2-3	ASSLTGFIDTQY
13	TRBV19	TRBJ2-1	ASSMGTSGINEQF
14	TRBV4-1	TRBJ2-1	ASSQGLLTSYNEQF
9	TRBV20-1	TRBJ1-4	SARTPAELF
12	TRBV3-1/TRBV3-2	TRBJ2-2	ASSQRLATPELF
12	TRBV19	TRBJ2-3	ASSLQGAADTQY
9	TRBV12-3/TRBV12-4	TRBJ2-1	ASSPSYEQF
12	TRBV19	TRBJ1-2	ASSPGQGFNGYT
13	TRBV27	TRBJ1-2	ASSPRTGTNYGYT
11	TRBV25-1	TRBJ1-1	ASIEQGTTEAF
14	TRBV15	TRBJ1-2	ATSSAWGGRGYGYT
11	TRBV25-1	TRBJ2-5	ASSHWTEETQY
11	TRBV6-5	TRBJ1-2	ASSYRGTYGYT
13	TRBV9	TRBJ2-5	ASSVATGGVETQY
13	TRBV2	TRBJ2-2	ASSDFWQGIGELF
11	TRBV19	TRBJ1-3	ASSTLSGNTIY
13	TRBV5-1	TRBJ2-7	ASSLATGQGYEQY
11	TRBV18	TRBJ1-2	ASSTDRGYGYT